The rows below give T cell receptor beta chains drawn from one sample of a study of blood T cell repertoires in COVID-19. The table came from immunoSEQ multiplex PCR; TCRdb's copy has only in-frame clones and leaves some out. The table includes 45,000 to 70,000 clones, roughly 87% detected once. The sequencing input was peripheral blood. The receptors originated from a woman aged 60-75 years with acute or convalescent COVID-19. The CDR3 runs from the conserved cysteine through the conserved F or W. The D gene is left open where the match is weak. A clone size is listed for some rows: how often the clone was seen (once, few, many), or a class if it is expanded.

>TRBJ2-7|.|.|13|TRBV4-3
TGCGCCAGCAGCCAAGATTTAAGCTTCGAGCAGTACTTC
CASSQDLSFEQYF
>TRBJ2-1|.|TRBD1|16|TRBV7-3
TGTGCCAGCAGCCGTTCCCAGGGGGCTTCCTACAATGAGCAGTTCTTC
CASSRSQGASYNEQFF
>TRBJ2-7|few|.|14|TRBV19
TGTGCCAGTAGTCAGGGCGGGGGCCGCTACGAGCAGTACTTC
CASSQGGGRYEQYF
>TRBJ2-1|.|.|15|TRBV19
TGTGCCAGTAGTATAAGGACATATCAGGCTAATGAGCAGTTCTTC
CASSIRTYQANEQFF
>TRBJ2-5|.|.|13|TRBV6-1
TGTGCCAGCAGTGACGGGGTTTGGGAGACCCAGTACTTC
CASSDGVWETQYF
>TRBJ2-3|.|.|13|TRBV5-5
TGTGCCAGCAGTTTTGACGGGACAGATACGCAGTATTTT
CASSFDGTDTQYF
>TRBJ1-2|.|TRBD1|14|TRBV27
TGTGCCAGCAGTTCCCGACAGGGGGCTTCGTCCTACACCTTC
CASSSRQGASSYTF
>TRBJ1-1|.|TRBD1|16|TRBV19
TGTGCCAGTACTCCGATAGGGGGCTGGGTGAACACTGAAGCTTTCTTT
CASTPIGGWVNTEAFF
>TRBJ2-2|.|.|13|TRBV4-2
TGTGCCAGCAGCCATATAGAGGCCGGGGAGCTGTTTTTT
CASSHIEAGELFF
>TRBJ2-1|.|.|14|TRBV5-4
TGTGCCAGCGGCGGGGGCACCTTCGGGAATGAGCAGTTCTTC
CASGGGTFGNEQFF
>TRBJ2-7|.|.|15|TRBV19
TGTGCCAGTAGTTGGTTGACAGGTGGTATGTACGAGCAGTACTTC
CASSWLTGGMYEQYF
>TRBJ1-2|.|.|14|TRBV5-4
TGTGCCAGCAGCTTGGACCCAACGGAGATTGGCTACACCTTC
CASSLDPTEIGYTF
>TRBJ2-6|.|TRBD1|17|TRBV9
TGTGCCAGCAGCCCCTGGGACAGGGACTCTGGGGCCAACGTCCTGACTTTC
CASSPWDRDSGANVLTF
>TRBJ2-2|once|TRBD1|14|TRBV2
TGTGCCAGATCCGGGACAGGGAACACCGGGGAGCTGTTTTTT
CARSGTGNTGELFF
>TRBJ2-1|few|.|15|TRBV7-3
TGTGCCAGCAGCTTAACGCATCTAGGAGGCACTGAGCAGTTCTTC
CASSLTHLGGTEQFF
>TRBJ2-5|.|TRBD2|15|TRBV9
TGTGCCAGCAGCGTGGGGGAGGGCTCGAGAGAGACCCAGTACTTC
CASSVGEGSRETQYF
>TRBJ1-1|.|.|11|TRBV20-1
TGCAGTGCTAGCCGGGACACTGAAGCTTTCTTT
CSASRDTEAFF
>TRBJ2-3|.|TRBD1|15|TRBV24-1
TGTGCCACCAGTGACCCAGGGGGACACACAGATACGCAGTATTTT
CATSDPGGHTDTQYF
>TRBJ2-2|.|TRBD2|15|TRBV27
TGTGCCAGCGGGGGACTAGCGGGGGGAGAGGAGGAGCTGTTTTTT
CASGGLAGGEEELFF
>TRBJ1-3|.|.|14|TRBV7-3
TGTGCCAGCAGCCCGACACCCTCTGGAAACACCATATATTTT
CASSPTPSGNTIYF
>TRBJ1-2|.|.|12|TRBV5-6
TGTGCCAGCAGCCCCGCGGACTATGGCTACACCTTC
CASSPADYGYTF
>TRBJ1-1|.|TRBD1|12|TRBV2
TGTGCCAGGGACAGGGTCGGCACTGAAGCTTTCTTT
CARDRVGTEAFF
>TRBJ2-3|.|TRBD1|15|TRBV6-5
TGTGCCAGCAGCGCAGGGGGATGGGGCACAGATACGCAGTATTTT
CASSAGGWGTDTQYF
>TRBJ1-6|.|TRBD1|15|TRBV27
TGTGCCAGCAGTTCCCGGGACAGCTATAATTCACCCCTCCACTTT
CASSSRDSYNSPLHF
>TRBJ2-7|.|TRBD1|14|TRBV7-9
TGTGCCAGCAGCTTAGCGGGACAGGACTACGAGCAGTACTTC
CASSLAGQDYEQYF
>TRBJ1-1|.|.|13|TRBV18
TGTGCCAGCTCACCACCGCGGGACACTGAAGCTTTCTTT
CASSPPRDTEAFF
>TRBJ1-2|few|.|13|TRBV19
TGTGCCAGTAGTATACAGGAATCCTATGGCTACACCTTC
CASSIQESYGYTF
>TRBJ1-1|once|.|15|TRBV10-1
TGCGCCAGCAGTGAGTCCGGGACACCCAACACTGAAGCTTTCTTT
CASSESGTPNTEAFF
>TRBJ2-2|.|TRBD2|18|TRBV4-1
TGCGCCAGCAGCCAAGTGCCAGCGGGGGGGCTGGGCACCGGGGAGCTGTTTTTT
CASSQVPAGGLGTGELFF
>TRBJ1-4|.|.|17|TRBV4-1
TGCGCCAGCAGCCAAGGGGGGGGGAGACAGCTTAATGAAAAACTGTTTTTT
CASSQGGGRQLNEKLFF
>TRBJ1-3|.|.|15|TRBV4-2
TGTGCCAGCAGCCTTGGAGAGGCTGGAGCGAACACCATATATTTT
CASSLGEAGANTIYF
>TRBJ1-2|.|TRBD1|15|TRBV6-5
TGTGCCAGCAGGGGACAGGGGGCGGGAAACTATGGCTACACCTTC
CASRGQGAGNYGYTF
>TRBJ2-3|.|.|13|TRBV5-8
TGTGCCAGCAGCTTGGGACTAGCAGATACGCAGTATTTT
CASSLGLADTQYF
>TRBJ2-6|.|.|14|TRBV5-1
TGCGCCAGCAGCTTGGGTACTGGGGCCAACGTCCTGACTTTC
CASSLGTGANVLTF
>TRBJ1-2|.|.|12|TRBV23-1
TGCGCCCGCCGAGAGGATCGCTATGGCTACACCTTC
CARREDRYGYTF
>TRBJ2-1|few|.|15|TRBV24-1
TGTGCCACCAGTGATTTTGAGAGCGGGCCCCATGAGCAGTTCTTC
CATSDFESGPHEQFF
>TRBJ1-1|.|.|12|TRBV6-5
TGTGCCATTCAGAGACTTAACACTGAAGCTTTCTTT
CAIQRLNTEAFF
>TRBJ2-1|.|.|15|TRBV5-1
TGCGCCAGCAGCTTGGAGGAACAGGATTACAATGAGCAGTTCTTC
CASSLEEQDYNEQFF
>TRBJ1-2|.|.|13|TRBV27
TGTGCCAGCAGACTACGGACGGGGAGCGGCTACACCTTC
CASRLRTGSGYTF
>TRBJ1-1|.|TRBD1|14|TRBV25-1
TGTGCCAGCAGTGAGGGACAGGGGTACACTGAAGCTTTCTTT
CASSEGQGYTEAFF
>TRBJ1-2|.|.|14|TRBV7-8
TGTGCCAGCAGCTTAGCGGCCTCGGGCTATGGCTACACCTTC
CASSLAASGYGYTF
>TRBJ1-1|.|.|13|TRBV3-1/TRBV3-2
TGTGCCAGCCAAATTCAGGGGACCACTGAAGCTTTCTTT
CASQIQGTTEAFF
>TRBJ1-2|.|TRBD1|14|TRBV13
TGTGCCAGCAGCCAGGGACAGGGGAACTATGGCTACACCTTC
CASSQGQGNYGYTF
>TRBJ2-5|.|TRBD2|14|TRBV7-9
TGTGCCAGCAGCTCCGGACTAGCCCCCGAGACCCAGTACTTC
CASSSGLAPETQYF
>TRBJ2-3|.|TRBD2|16|TRBV27
TGTGCCAGCAGTTTATCGGGCGGGGGGGCCACAGATACGCAGTATTTT
CASSLSGGGATDTQYF
>TRBJ2-1|.|.|15|TRBV3-1/TRBV3-2
TGTGCCAGCAGCCAAGCAGCGGTCTCCTACAATGAGCAGTTCTTC
CASSQAAVSYNEQFF
>TRBJ2-3|.|TRBD2|17|TRBV24-1
TGTGCCACCAGTGATCGTGGACTAGCGGGGGGGAAGGATACGCAGTATTTT
CATSDRGLAGGKDTQYF
>TRBJ2-4|.|.|15|TRBV10-2
TGCGCCAGCAGTGAGCACCCAGCGGCCAAAAACATTCAGTACTTC
CASSEHPAAKNIQYF
>TRBJ1-2|.|TRBD1|13|TRBV9
TGTGCCAGCAGTGGACAGGGAGGCTATGGCTACACCTTC
CASSGQGGYGYTF
>TRBJ1-2|.|.|12|TRBV12-3/TRBV12-4
TGTGCCAGCAGGCGGCCCGGGGTTGGCTACACCTTC
CASRRPGVGYTF
>TRBJ2-7|few|.|14|TRBV27
TGTGCCAGCAGTTTAGGACAAGGTGACTACGAGCAGTACTTC
CASSLGQGDYEQYF
>TRBJ1-6|.|.|17|TRBV7-9
TGTGCCAGCAGCTTAGGCGGGTGGGGCTCCTATAATTCACCCCTCCACTTT
CASSLGGWGSYNSPLHF
>TRBJ2-7|.|TRBD2|11|TRBV12-3/TRBV12-4
TGTGCCAGTGGGGAGGGTTACGAGCAGTACTTC
CASGEGYEQYF
>TRBJ2-7|.|TRBD2|14|TRBV3-1/TRBV3-2
TGTGCCAGCAGCCAAGCGGGGGGGCCGTTCGAGCAGTACTTC
CASSQAGGPFEQYF
>TRBJ1-5|.|.|15|TRBV5-6
TGTGCCAGCAGCTTTTGGGTAGGGGGCAATCAGCCCCAGCATTTT
CASSFWVGGNQPQHF
>TRBJ2-1|.|TRBD1|18|TRBV6-4
TGTGCCAGCAGTGACCCTTTAACCGGGACAGGGTTTTACAATGAGCAGTTCTTC
CASSDPLTGTGFYNEQFF
>TRBJ1-1|few|.|13|TRBV19
TGTGCCAGTAACGGACTGGCGAACACTGAAGCTTTCTTT
CASNGLANTEAFF
>TRBJ2-7|few|TRBD1|12|TRBV29-1
TGCAGCGCCCAAACAGGGGTGCGGGAGCAGTACTTC
CSAQTGVREQYF
>TRBJ1-1|.|.|11|TRBV30
TGTGCCTGGAGTTTGAGCACTGAAGCTTTCTTT
CAWSLSTEAFF